A single sample is the source of the 8 T cell receptor beta chains below, sequenced in a study of blood T cell repertoires in COVID-19. Produced via immunoSEQ multiplex PCR; TCRdb's table is partial and in-frame only. The sample has about 110,000 clones, roughly 82% seen once. What was sequenced was peripheral blood. The receptor set was obtained from a woman in her sixties or seventies with acute or convalescent COVID-19.

The CDR3 sequence: CASGTALNQPQHF. The CDR3 DNA sequence: TGTGCCAGCGGGACAGCATTAAATCAGCCCCAGCATTTT. The chain recombines TRBV2 with TRBJ1-5; 7 bases are shared with TRBD1. V trimming: 8 bases; J trimming: 4 bases; junction bases outside the gene matches: 5. The CDR3 contains 13 residues. Germline V lookup: CDR1 SNHLY, CDR2 FYNNEI.

The chain is built from TRBV5-5 and TRBJ1-6; 9 bases line up with TRBD1. The CDR3 is 15 residues long. Germline assignment: CDR1 SGHKS and CDR2 YYEKEE (reference sequence). V was pared by 4 bases and J by 8 bases, with 7 bases of the junction left unmatched. The CDR3 nucleotides read TGTGCCAGCAGCATCCGGACAGGGGATGATTCACCCCTCCACTTT. As protein: CASSIRTGDDSPLHF.

V usage is TRBV5-6 and J usage is TRBJ1-1; TRBD1 might be the D (6 bases). The V gene's germline CDR1 is SGHDT and CDR2 YYEEEE. V lost 1 base to trimming and J lost 10 bases, with 17 bases between them. This CDR3 has 14 amino acids. The CDR3 bases are TGTGCCAGCAGCTTGCCCTCAGGGGTGCTTGGAGCTTTCTTT. Translation: CASSLPSGVLGAFF.

CDR3 amino acids: CASSRGPEQYF. The CDR3 nucleotides read TGTGCCAGCTCAAGGGGTCCCGAGCAGTACTTC. The chain couples TRBV14 to TRBJ2-7; TRBD1 might be the D (5 bases). This CDR3 spans 11 amino acids. CDR1 is SGHDN, CDR2 FVKESK, per germline. V dropped 8 bases and J dropped 6 bases, with 11 bases sitting between them.

The chain uses TRBV3-1 (or the pseudogene TRBV3-2) and TRBJ1-1; D gene unclear. Germline CDR1 reads LGHDT; CDR2 reads YNNKEL (reference sequence). V lost 5 bases and J 3 bases, leaving 7 bases between the germline ends. The CDR3 consists of 12 residues. The CDR3 DNA reads as TGTGCCAGCAGCACGCGGGACACTGAAGCTTTCTTT. Translation: CASSTRDTEAFF.

J is TRBJ2-2 and V is TRBV7-9; D might be TRBD1 (6 bases). Trimming removed 8 bases at V and 8 bases at J, with 9 bases between. Germline CDR1 reads SEHNR; CDR2 reads FQNEAQ (reference sequence). This CDR3 is built from 11 residues. This CDR3 reads CASFQGGELFF. Written as DNA, the CDR3 is TGTGCCAGCTTCCAGGGGGGGGAGCTGTTTTTT. Filled out from reference TRBV7-9 and TRBJ2-2, the complete variable domain reads DTGVSQNPRHKITKRGQNVTFRCDPISEHNRLYWYRQTLGQGPEFLTYFQNEAQLEKSRLLSDRFSAERPKGSFSTLEIQRTEQGDSAMYLCASFQGGELFFGEGSRLTVL.

The V call is TRBV7-2, the J call TRBJ2-7, with TRBD1 matching 7 bases. Per germline, CDR1 SGHTA and CDR2 FQGNSA. CDR3 length: 16 residues. The V gene end was trimmed by 1 base and the J gene end by 0 bases; junction bases not matched to a gene: 6. In DNA form, the CDR3 reads TGTGCCAGCAGCTTAGTTCCGGGACAGCTCTCCTACGAGCAGTACTTC. Translated: CASSLVPGQLSYEQYF. The variable domain in full, with the rest retrieved from reference TRBV7-2 and TRBJ2-7, is GAGVSQSPSNKVTEKGKDVELRCDPISGHTALYWYRQSLGQGLEFLIYFQGNSAPDKSGLPSDRFSAERTGGSVSTLTIQRTQQEDSAVYLCASSLVPGQLSYEQYFGPGTRLTVT.

This clone showed up just once. The chain employs TRBV27 and TRBJ1-4, with TRBD1 matching over 7 bases. After removal of 6 bases from V and 4 bases from J, the junction contained 8 bases not matched to a gene. Germline V gene lookup returns CDR1 MNHEY and CDR2 SMNVEV (reference sequence). The CDR3 length is 15 residues. The CDR3 DNA reads as TGTGCCAGCAGGAGAGGACAGGACGGTAATGAAAAACTGTTTTTT. Protein: CASRRGQDGNEKLFF.